This T cell receptor beta chain was sequenced in a study of radiotherapy plus CTLA-4 blockade in lung cancer. Study at large: Objective response was observed in 18% of patients, and disease control in approximately 30%.

Whole-study findings and limits: Interferon-beta and early blood T cell clone dynamics reportedly predicted response best. Researchers report tumor-derived TCR clones expanding in blood after radiotherapy plus ipilimumab.

Those patients who had chemo-refractory metastatic non-small-cell lung cancer were given focal radiation along with CTLA-4 blockade through ipilimumab. Data came from immunoSEQ multiplex PCR; TCRdb stores just in-frame clones and leaves some out. The sample shows some 110,000 clones, over 80% of them seen only once. About this clone: Its antigen is undetermined.

This CDR3 has 16 residues. J lost 0 bases, V lost 6 bases, and 7 bases had no gene match. Germline V CDR1 and CDR2: LNHDA, SQIVND (reference sequence). The rearrangement links TRBV19 to TRBJ2-2; 7 nucleotides line up with TRBD2. This sequence originates from a human donor with non-small cell lung cancer that progressed on radiotherapy plus ipilimumab. Sequenced material: peripheral blood, taken from a patient treated with radiotherapy plus ipilimumab. The CDR3 nucleotides read TGTGCCAGTAGGGAGATAGCGGGTACGAACACCGGGGAGCTGTTTTTT. Encoded protein: CASREIAGTNTGELFF.